The 14 T cell receptor beta chains given below trace back to one sample, sequenced in a study of T cells in Graves' hyperthyroidism and ophthalmopathy. Using RNA transcripts as the source, TCR beta CDR3 regions were amplified. The TCR CDR3 was amplified in a first-round RT-PCR using the HTBI primer set. TCRdb reprocessed the multiplex PCR reads via MiXCR and lists one record per CDR3 protein. The table records roughly 500,000 distinct CDR3 sequences, over 45% of them present only once. Source material: peripheral blood or thyroid tissue (not recorded which). The receptors shown here come from an adult woman with Graves' disease, either hyperthyroidism or ophthalmopathy (not recorded which).

J is TRBJ1-3 and V is TRBV20-1, with 7 bases matching TRBD1. V shed 2 bases and J 0 bases; nucleotides not matched to a gene: 1. The CDR3 is 14 residues long. Germline V gene lookup returns CDR1 DFQATT and CDR2 SNEGSKA (reference sequence). CDR3 DNA sequence: TGCAGTGCTAGAAGACAGGGCTCTGGAAACACCATATATTTT. Amino acid sequence: CSARRQGSGNTIYF.

The CDR3 region is CAIRQGTAVYEQYF. In nucleotides, the CDR3 is TGTGCCATCCGACAGGGGACGGCAGTTTACGAGCAGTACTTC. V usage is TRBV10-3 and J usage is TRBJ2-7; 8 bases match TRBD1. The V and J ends lost 8 bases and 4 bases, in that order; junction bases with no gene match: 10. In germline, CDR1 is ENHRY, CDR2 SYGVKD. The CDR3 loop spans 14 amino acids.

The chain couples TRBV29-1 to TRBJ2-7, with 10 bases that match TRBD1. CDR3 length: 12 amino acids. Unmatched junction bases numbered 5, after V lost 8 bases and J lost 4 bases. Germline loops: CDR1 SQVTM, CDR2 ANQGSEA. The CDR3 DNA sequence: TGCAGCTCGACAGGGGGCGCATACGAGCAGTACTTC. Encoded protein: CSSTGGAYEQYF.

There are many counts of this clonotype. The chain has TRBV10-3 and TRBJ2-7, with D perhaps matching TRBD1 (6 bases). The V end lost 4 bases, the J end lost 7 bases, and 8 bases lay between the germline ends. Per germline, CDR1 ENHRY and CDR2 SYGVKD. The CDR3 spans 11 residues. The chain's CDR3 is CAISATGEQYF. The CDR3 bases are TGTGCCATCAGTGCCACAGGGGAGCAGTACTTC.

Many counts were recorded for this clonotype. The gene calls are TRBV11-2 and TRBJ1-2; D gene ambiguous. CDR1 and CDR2 from the germline V gene are SGHAT and FQNNGV. Trimming took 3 bases from V and 4 from J, leaving 9 bases between them. There are 13 residues in the CDR3. The CDR3 coding sequence is TGTGCCAGCAGCTTTGGGGATACCTATGGCTACACCTTC. Its protein product is CASSFGDTYGYTF.

The rearrangement joins TRBV7-6 to TRBJ2-7; either TRBD1 or TRBD2 may supply D (5 bases each). CDR1 SGHVS and CDR2 FNYEAQ come from the germline V gene. The CDR3 loop spans 11 amino acids. CDR3 bases: TGTGCTCGAAATCAGGGAGTCGAGCAGTACTTC. It yields the protein CARNQGVEQYF.

Many counts were recorded for this clonotype. V and J are TRBV7-9 and TRBJ2-2, with a weak D call TRBD2 (5 bases). V lost 5 bases, J lost 7 bases, and 14 bases lay in between. Germline V gene sequence: CDR1 SEHNR, CDR2 FQNEAQ (reference sequence). This CDR3 contains 14 residues. CDR3 protein: CASSIPAVLGELFF. CDR3 coding DNA: TGTGCCAGCAGCATTCCAGCGGTTCTCGGGGAGCTGTTTTTT.

This clonotype was detected many times. The junction departs from the called germline gene at one end, perhaps through a read error. The V gene is TRBV11-2, the J gene TRBJ1-2; D perhaps matches TRBD1 (5 bases). Per the germline V gene, CDR1 is SGHAT and CDR2 is FQNNGV. The CDR3 contains 15 residues. The CDR3 bases are TGTGCCAGCAGCTTAGTCTTGCAGGGTGGCCCCTCTAGAGCCTTC. It is translated as CASSLVLQGGPSRAF.

This rearrangement joins TRBV7-8 to TRBJ2-7, with 9 bases fitting TRBD1. The germline CDR1 and CDR2 sequences are SGHVS and FQNEAQ. The CDR3 sequence is 16 residues long. V trimming: 5 bases; J trimming: 5 bases; junction bases outside the gene matches: 13. The CDR3 DNA is TGTGCCAGCAGCCCAGACTCTGGACGGGACAGGGACGAGCAGTACTTC. Its translation is CASSPDSGRDRDEQYF. The whole variable domain, filled in from reference TRBV7-8 and TRBJ2-7, reads GAGVSQSPRYKVAKRGQDVALRCDPISGHVSLFWYQQALGQGPEFLTYFQNEAQLDKSGLPSDRFFAERPEGSVSTLKIQRTQQEDSAVYLCASSPDSGRDRDEQYFGPGTRLTVT.

Many counts were recorded for this clonotype. The V call is TRBV20-1, the J call TRBJ1-2, with 8 bases matching TRBD1. V shed 3 bases, J shed 5 bases, and the junction held 8 bases outside the gene matches. The germline V gene encodes CDR1 DFQATT and CDR2 SNEGSKA (reference sequence). The CDR3 contains 14 residues. The CDR3 bases are TGCAGTGCTAGTCGCGGACAGGGCACATATGGCTACACCTTC. This translates into CSASRGQGTYGYTF.

In this sample, this clonotype turned up a few times. The V call is TRBV7-9, the J call TRBJ2-7; tentatively, D is TRBD1 (6 bases). Germline-derived CDR1 and CDR2 are SEHNR and FQNEAQ (reference sequence). The CDR3 is made up of 14 amino acids. V was pared by 4 bases and J by 2 bases, with 12 bases between. CDR3 in DNA: TGTGCCAGCAGCTCGAGACAGGCAACCTACGAGCAGTACTTC. Translating it yields CASSSRQATYEQYF.

This clonotype was picked up many times. The gene calls are TRBV19 and TRBJ2-7; TRBD2 aligns across 10 bases. The CDR3 consists of 14 residues. J was trimmed by 2 bases and V by 10 bases; bases with no gene match: 8. Germline values: CDR1 LNHDA, CDR2 SQIVND (reference sequence). The DNA of the CDR3 is TGTGCCACTTCCCGGACTAGCGGAACCTACGAGCAGTACTTC. This codes for CATSRTSGTYEQYF.

Worth noting for this clonotype: At one end, the junction sequence differs from germline, possibly due to a read error. The chain links TRBV5-1 to TRBJ2-5; D gene ambiguous. Germline V gene sequence: CDR1 SGHRS, CDR2 YFSETQ. CDR3 length: 12 amino acids. The CDR3 sequence is CAGSAGQETQYF. For the CDR3, the DNA is TGCGCCGGCAGCGCAGGCCAAGAGACCCAGTACTTC.

This CDR3 is CATVSYNSPLHF. The DNA of the CDR3 is TGTGCCACCGTTTCCTATAATTCACCCCTCCACTTT. The V call is TRBV24-1, the J call TRBJ1-6, with D uncertain. Trimming stripped 9 bases from V and 1 base from J, with 3 bases between. CDR1 is KGHDR and CDR2 is SFDVKD in the germline V gene. CDR3 size: 12 residues.